Listed below are T cell receptor beta chains from one sample, sequenced in a study of blood T cell repertoires in COVID-19. Data came from immunoSEQ multiplex PCR; TCRdb stores just in-frame clones and leaves some out. The repertoire holds 120,000 or so clones, with about 88% as singletons. The sequenced sample consisted of peripheral blood. These receptors were taken from a human donor in a cohort sampled during active COVID-19. Both conserved end residues are part of each CDR3.

V gene	J gene	CDR3 protein
TRBV2	TRBJ2-7	CASSVYTYEQYF
TRBV28	TRBJ1-5	CASSLADNSNQPQHF
TRBV4-1	TRBJ2-2	CASSQRGGRRGTGELFF
TRBV5-1	TRBJ1-2	CASSSQGNTNYGYTF
TRBV27	TRBJ2-7	CASSPTRHIASLSYEQYF
TRBV19	TRBJ2-1	CASNSGTSYNEQFF
TRBV4-2	TRBJ1-4	CASSQDRTTNEKLFF
TRBV4-1	TRBJ2-3	CASSQSGGNTDTQYF
TRBV6-1	TRBJ1-2	CASSELGRGYTF
TRBV5-4	TRBJ2-7	CASSLRTSGSYEQYF
TRBV7-9	TRBJ1-2	CASSLGGDRVRGYTF
TRBV7-8	TRBJ1-6	CASSDDRIYNSPLHF
TRBV13	TRBJ2-7	CASRTSGGDHEQYF
TRBV4-1	TRBJ2-1	CASSQDLNRAEQFF
TRBV11-2	TRBJ2-6	CASSSGDRTSGANVLTF
TRBV6-4	TRBJ1-6	CASSSDRLESPLHF
TRBV5-1	TRBJ1-1	CASSSNLGQGITEAFF
TRBV14	TRBJ1-2	CASSQGGLQFIYGYTF
TRBV24-1	TRBJ2-1	CATSDSGAFSYNEQFF
TRBV28	TRBJ1-3	CASSLPGVGTIYF
TRBV2	TRBJ1-4	CASVMTGDVPSTNEKLFF
TRBV5-1	TRBJ2-1	CASSYDRGPYNEQFF
TRBV9	TRBJ2-3	CASSAGQYSTDTQYF
TRBV11-1	TRBJ2-3	CASSSTLYTQYF
TRBV14	TRBJ2-7	CASSQGVDLLVYEQYF
TRBV5-1	TRBJ2-1	CASTALPPPVNNEQFF
TRBV10-2	TRBJ2-1	CASTAPPGTEVGFSYNEQFF
TRBV14	TRBJ1-2	CASSQDPRKGYTF
TRBV6-5	TRBJ2-2	CASSLDRGLTGELFF
TRBV3-1/TRBV3-2	TRBJ2-7	CASSQARTSGTRAYEQYF
TRBV7-2	TRBJ2-7	CASSSLAGGPFYEQYF
TRBV2	TRBJ2-7	CASSGSGDYEQYF
TRBV6-5	TRBJ2-2	CASSYSGGVYTGELFF
TRBV11-2	TRBJ2-7	CASSLNRRGARYEQYF
TRBV7-2	TRBJ2-5	CASSSRVQETQYF
TRBV11-2	TRBJ2-7	CASSFGLGGYEQYF
TRBV12-5	TRBJ1-1	CASAHGGITEAFF
TRBV28	TRBJ2-1	CASSPSNRYNEQFF
TRBV30	TRBJ1-5	CAWSETGNNQPQHF
TRBV27	TRBJ2-5	CASSFLAGGGETQYF
TRBV30	TRBJ1-4	CAWNHQGTNEKLFF
TRBV5-6	TRBJ2-7	CASSGLSGVGEQYF
TRBV30	TRBJ2-7	CAWSVQGGEQYF
TRBV3-1/TRBV3-2	TRBJ2-1	CASSQPRRGRLLRSSYNEQFF
TRBV27	TRBJ2-7	CASSLRGQPSSYEQYF
TRBV11-2	TRBJ2-7	CASSPRRDSHEQYF
TRBV4-2	TRBJ2-3	CASSQDSPADTQYF
TRBV5-1	TRBJ1-2	CASRIGQTTNYGYTF
TRBV28	TRBJ2-1	CASSLLPGGGAANEQFF
TRBV4-1	TRBJ2-7	CASSMGGGTGRYEQYF
TRBV10-3	TRBJ2-5	CATPGDRGEGLQETQYF
TRBV5-1	TRBJ1-1	CASSLLVGASNTEAFF
TRBV20-1	TRBJ2-3	CSASWAGSDTDTQYF